The 9 T cell receptor beta chains below come from one sample, sequenced in a study of blood T cell repertoires in COVID-19. Assay used: immunoSEQ multiplex PCR; TCRdb lists only in-frame clones, some missing. This table has about 45,000 clones, about 90% appearing once. Sequenced material: peripheral blood. These receptors all stem from a human donor in a cohort sampled during active COVID-19.

This chain uses TRBV15 with TRBJ2-7, with D perhaps TRBD1 (5 bases). This CDR3 contains 15 residues. Germline CDR1 LNHNV, CDR2 YYDKDF (reference sequence). The V end was cut by 3 bases, the J end by 6 bases, with 18 bases between. This CDR3 is CATSRGQGFVSEQYF. The CDR3 DNA sequence: TGTGCCACCAGCAGGGGGCAGGGCTTTGTGTCCGAGCAGTACTTC.

V usage is TRBV18 and J usage is TRBJ2-5; 7 bases fit TRBD1. CDR1 and CDR2 (germline): KGHSH, LQKENI. This CDR3 is built from 16 residues. With V trimmed by 3 bases and J by 4 bases, 11 bases remained unmatched. The CDR3 is CASSPLPSGQLETQYF. The CDR3 nucleotides are TGTGCCAGCTCACCGCTCCCTTCGGGACAGCTAGAGACCCAGTACTTC.

The CDR3 protein is CASSFDGLYGYTF. CDR3 bases: TGTGCCAGCAGTTTCGACGGACTCTATGGCTACACCTTC. The chain links TRBV27 to TRBJ1-2; no definite D call. V lost 3 bases and J lost 4, with 9 bases in between. CDR3 size: 13 residues. Per the germline V gene, CDR1 is MNHEY and CDR2 is SMNVEV (reference sequence).

The chain recombines TRBV28 with TRBJ2-7; TRBD1 might be the D (5 bases). The CDR3 has 14 residues. V lost 7 bases and J lost 0, with 13 bases in between. Germline CDR1 MDHEN, CDR2 SYDVKM. The CDR3 loop is CASMPQGYSYEQYF. CDR3 sequence (DNA): TGTGCCAGCATGCCCCAGGGATACTCCTACGAGCAGTACTTC. Complete variable domain (other parts from reference TRBV28 and TRBJ2-7): DVKVTQSSRYLVKRTGEKVFLECVQDMDHENMFWYRQDPGLGLRLIYFSYDVKMKEKGDIPEGYSVSREKKERFSLILESASTNQTSMYLCASMPQGYSYEQYFGPGTRLTVT.

The chain joins TRBV3-1 (or the pseudogene TRBV3-2) to TRBJ2-7; D is unresolved. The germline V gene encodes CDR1 LGHDT and CDR2 YNNKEL (reference sequence). Deletions cut 5 bases from V and 4 bases from J, with 15 bases between. The length of the CDR3 is 14 residues. CDR3: CASSVRPSGYEQYF. The CDR3 DNA sequence: TGTGCCAGCAGCGTACGACCTTCGGGTTACGAGCAGTACTTC.

For the CDR3, the DNA is TGTGCCAGCAGCCCGATAGCGGTCGGAGGTCGCGGGGAGCTGTTTTTT. Protein sequence: CASSPIAVGGRGELFF. The chain uses TRBV7-9 and TRBJ2-2; D possibly corresponds to TRBD2 (6 bases). The V and J ends lost 5 bases and 7 bases respectively, with 20 bases between them. Germline V lookup: CDR1 SEHNR, CDR2 FQNEAQ (reference sequence). CDR3 length equals 16 residues.

The chain joins TRBV27 to TRBJ2-7, with a weak D call TRBD1 (5 bases). V was pared by 3 bases and J by 2 bases, with 11 bases between. CDR1 MNHEY and CDR2 SMNVEV come from the germline V gene (reference sequence). This CDR3 is 14 amino acids long. In nucleotides, the CDR3 is TGTGCCAGCAGTTTGTCCCAGGGTACCTACGAGCAGTACTTC. Protein: CASSLSQGTYEQYF.

V is TRBV4-1 and J is TRBJ2-4; 14 nucleotides match TRBD2. Looked up from germline, CDR1 is MGHRA and CDR2 is YSYEKL. The trim removed 3 bases at V and 8 bases at J, leaving 9 bases unmatched. The CDR3 sequence is 17 residues long. CDR3 sequence: CASSQTGTSGSGDIQYF. The CDR3 DNA reads as TGCGCCAGCAGCCAGACCGGGACTAGCGGGAGCGGGGACATTCAGTACTTC.

The chain recombines TRBV7-2 with TRBJ1-3; a weak D match, TRBD1 (5 bases). Germline V gene data show CDR1 as SGHTA and CDR2 as FQGNSA. This CDR3 region has 15 residues. Trimming cost V 1 base and J 0 bases, with 7 bases left between them. The CDR3 protein is CASSLGGGSGNTIYF. CDR3 in DNA: TGTGCCAGCAGCTTAGGGGGGGGCTCTGGAAACACCATATATTTT. The variable domain in full, completed from reference TRBV7-2 and TRBJ1-3, reads GAGVSQSPSNKVTEKGKDVELRCDPISGHTALYWYRQSLGQGLEFLIYFQGNSAPDKSGLPSDRFSAERTGGSVSTLTIQRTQQEDSAVYLCASSLGGGSGNTIYFGEGSWLTVV.